These 8 T cell receptor beta chains originate from one sample sequenced in a study of glioma-infiltrating T cells. Using RNA template, CDR3s of TCR alpha and beta were amplified with iRepertoire arm-PCR. TCRdb called the multiplex PCR reads again in MiXCR, with one record for every CDR3 protein. This repertoire shows around 350,000 distinct CDR3 sequences, less than 50% found once; its top ten account for approximately 12%. The source material was glioma tissue, nonneoplastic brain tissue, or PBMCs (not recorded which). The receptor set was obtained from a human donor with low-grade glioma or glioblastoma, undergoing nonglioma brain surgery, or in good health (not recorded which).

This clonotype occurred many times. The chain carries TRBV27 and TRBJ1-5, with 7 bases that match TRBD1. Germline CDR1 is MNHEY and CDR2 is SMNVEV (reference sequence). This CDR3 has 14 amino acids. The V and J ends lost 4 bases and 7 bases, in that order; junction bases with no gene match: 7. CDR3 sequence (DNA): TGTGCCAGCAGTTCGAGACAGGGTGGACAGCCCCAGCATTTT. It translates to CASSSRQGGQPQHF.

J is TRBJ2-3 and V is TRBV19, with 7 bases aligning to TRBD1. The germline V gene has CDR1 LNHDA and CDR2 SQIVND (reference sequence). V shed 4 bases and J 4 bases; nucleotides not matched to a gene: 5. CDR3 length: 14 residues. The CDR3 protein is CASSNRQGADTQYF. The CDR3 DNA sequence: TGTGCCAGTAGTAATCGACAGGGAGCAGATACGCAGTATTTT.

This clonotype occurred a few times. The chain links TRBV6-1 to TRBJ2-7; D call uncertain. The germline V gene encodes CDR1 MNHNS and CDR2 SASEGT. The length of the CDR3 is 12 residues. V gave up 5 bases and J gave up 9 bases, with 14 bases separating them. CDR3 protein: CASSPQAFGQYF. The DNA for the CDR3 is TGTGCCAGCAGTCCCCAAGCCTTTGGGCAGTACTTC.

This clonotype occurred a few times. The J gene is TRBJ2-3, the V gene TRBV20-1, with no clear D. The CDR3 runs to 11 residues. The germline gives CDR1 DFQATT, CDR2 SNEGSKA (reference sequence). V lost 2 bases and J 5 bases, leaving 5 bases between the germline ends. CDR3 in DNA: TGCAGTGCTAGACACCTAGATACGCAGTATTTT. Protein product: CSARHLDTQYF.

To note about this clonotype: No conserved phenylalanine or tryptophan ends this CDR3, so it is likely a read error. V is TRBV27 and J is TRBJ1-4; D uncertain. V lost 3 bases and J lost 5, with 10 bases in between. The CDR3 totals 14 residues. CDR1 MNHEY and CDR2 SMNVEV come from the germline V gene (reference sequence). The CDR3 region is CASSFTGGNEKLFL. CDR3 DNA: TGTGCCAGCAGTTTTACGGGAGGAAATGAAAAACTGTTTTTA.

This clonotype was observed a few times. The V call is TRBV2, the J call TRBJ2-5, with 7 positions matching TRBD2. The V and J ends lost 2 bases and 1 base, in that order; junction bases with no gene match: 4. Per the germline V gene, CDR1 is SNHLY and CDR2 is FYNNEI. The CDR3 is made up of 15 amino acids. Here the CDR3 DNA reads TGTGCCAGCAGTGAAAGCGGGGATCTCCAAGAGACCCAGTACTTC. Amino acid sequence: CASSESGDLQETQYF.

There are a few counts of this clonotype. The chain uses TRBV7-2 and TRBJ1-2; D is unclear. This CDR3 is built from 14 residues. Trimming took 4 bases from V and 5 from J, leaving 14 bases between them. Germline V lookup: CDR1 SGHTA, CDR2 FQGNSA. CDR3 coding DNA: TGTGCCAGCAGCTCCGGGTCCTCTTATTATGGCTACACCTTC. This codes for CASSSGSSYYGYTF.

This clonotype was detected a few times. V gene TRBV6-2 or TRBV6-3 combines with J gene TRBJ1-5; possibly TRBD1 for D (5 bases). Germline V gene data show CDR1 as MNHEY and CDR2 as SVGEGT. The CDR3 sequence is 15 residues long. V lost 4 bases to trimming and J lost 5 bases, with 15 bases between them. CDR3 in DNA: TGTGCCAGCAGTTTAAGATGGCAGGGTGATCAGCCCCAGCATTTT. Amino acids: CASSLRWQGDQPQHF.